The source of this TCR beta chain is a study of T cells expressing NK-cell markers. A word on this clonotype: What it recognizes is unknown.

cDNA encoding TCR beta was synthesized via 5'RACE template switching incorporating UMIs. TCRdb reprocessed the 5' RACE reads; each CDR3 protein has one entry and no DNA is given. This sample's table has around 14,000 distinct CDR3 sequences. Study-wide findings and caveats: Of CD8+ T cells, 1.0-7.0% belonged to dominant NKG2C+ clonotypes in five to seven donors.

This CDR3 is 15 amino acids long. Germline V gene sequence: CDR1 SGDLS, CDR2 YYNGEE. Sequencing was carried out using blood T cells: a sorted CD56 or NKG2C T cell subset, CD4+ or CD8+ T cells, or bulk PBMC T cells (not recorded which). This TCR came from a man aged 18-69 years in good health. The gene calls are TRBV9 and TRBJ2-1; absent DNA, TCRdb's TRBD2 call cannot be checked. This CDR3 reads CASSETRTQNNEQFF.